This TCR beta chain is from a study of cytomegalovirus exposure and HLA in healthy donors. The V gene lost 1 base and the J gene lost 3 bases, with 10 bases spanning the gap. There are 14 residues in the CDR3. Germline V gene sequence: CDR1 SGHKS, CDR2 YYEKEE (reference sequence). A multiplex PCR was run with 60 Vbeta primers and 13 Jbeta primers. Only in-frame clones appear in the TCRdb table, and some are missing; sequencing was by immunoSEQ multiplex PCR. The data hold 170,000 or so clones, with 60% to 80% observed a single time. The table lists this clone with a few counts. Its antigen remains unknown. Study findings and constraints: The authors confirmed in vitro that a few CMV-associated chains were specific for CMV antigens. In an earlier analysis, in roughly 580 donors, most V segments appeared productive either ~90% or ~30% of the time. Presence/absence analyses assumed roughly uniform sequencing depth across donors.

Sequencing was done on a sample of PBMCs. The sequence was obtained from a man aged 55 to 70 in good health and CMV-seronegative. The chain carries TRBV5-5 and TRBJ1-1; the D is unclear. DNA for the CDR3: TGTGCCAGCAGCTTGCCGGGGATCCACACTGAAGCTTTCTTT. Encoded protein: CASSLPGIHTEAFF. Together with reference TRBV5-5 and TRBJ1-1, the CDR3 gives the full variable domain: DAGVTQSPTHLIKTRGQQVTLRCSPISGHKSVSWYQQVLGQGPQFIFQYYEKEERGRGNFPDRFSARQFPNYSSELNVNALLLGDSALYLCASSLPGIHTEAFFGQGTRLTVV.